Given below is one T cell receptor beta chain in context. Its binding antigen is unknown. Base-call qualities are not available, and no considerably larger clone is one nucleotide away. For CDR1 and CDR2, the germline V gene lists SGHVS and FNYEAQ. The CDR3 goes from the cysteine to the phenylalanine over 16 residues. CDR3 DNA only is kept here, 48 bases in frame from base 1. V is pruned by 1 base and J by 5 bases, leaving 9 bases of the junction without a gene match. The data derive from a study of T cell repertoires in cytomegalovirus infection (dated by TCRdb to the late 2010s). Study-level background: The peptide stimulations were aimed at well-studied HLA-B-restricted epitopes as well as recently identified HLA-C-restricted CMV epitopes, whose presentation resists viral immunomodulation. Donor HLA type was relevant to the analysis, as public TCR beta signatures indicated carriage of CMV infection together with the matching HLA type. What the work shows at the level of the full study, not this receptor alone: The ex vivo response was dominated by HLA-C-restricted CMV-specific TCR beta clonotypes, which also provided the single most frequent clonotype in two of eight donors. Cumulative frequency of public TCR beta family members discriminated carriers of CMV infection plus the relevant HLA type in this cohort and an independent approximately 350-donor cohort.

The sequencing machine was an Illumina HiSeq 1500. TCRdb handled the public reads itself, with Q25 trimming in fastp and clone calling in MiXCR, and kept productive beta chains. A single entry per CDR3 protein holds the most common genes and DNA from its merged rows. A total of 700,000 to 950,000 distinct CDR3 sequences appear in this sample, about 33% of them only once. Approximately 13% of the sample is in the top ten clones. The treatment or condition label, read with the paper, signifies: in vitro stimulation with specific CMV peptide epitopes to enrich CMV-specific T cells. The sequence was obtained from a human donor in good health (CMV status not recorded). Some clones in this sample may be carry-over from other donors' samples. The input for sequencing was cultured CD8+ T cells from PBMCs, taken from culture after CMV antigen stimulation. The V and J segments used are TRBV7-6 and TRBJ2-5; 8 bases in between match TRBD1. CDR3 sequence: CASSLVVTGAGETQYF. The nucleotide sequence is TGTGCCAGCAGCTTAGTAGTGACAGGGGCCGGGGAGACCCAGTACTTC. Outside the CDR3, residues come from the reference TRBV7-6 and TRBJ2-5 proteins, so the full variable domain is: GAGVSQSPRYKVTKRGQDVALRCDPISGHVSLYWYRQALGQGPEFLTYFNYEAQQDKSGLPNDRFSAERPEGSISTLTIQRTEQRDSAMYRCASSLVVTGAGETQYFGPGTRLLVL.